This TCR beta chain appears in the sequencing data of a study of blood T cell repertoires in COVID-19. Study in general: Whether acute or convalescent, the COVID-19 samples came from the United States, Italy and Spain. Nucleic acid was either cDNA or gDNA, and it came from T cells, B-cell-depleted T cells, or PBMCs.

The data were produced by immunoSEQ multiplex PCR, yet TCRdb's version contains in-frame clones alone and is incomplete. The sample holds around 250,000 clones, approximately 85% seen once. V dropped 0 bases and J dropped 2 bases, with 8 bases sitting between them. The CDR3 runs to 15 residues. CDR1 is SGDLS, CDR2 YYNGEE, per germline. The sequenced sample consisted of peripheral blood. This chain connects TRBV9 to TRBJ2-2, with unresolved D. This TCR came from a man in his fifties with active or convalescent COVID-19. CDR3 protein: CASSVGDLNTGELFF. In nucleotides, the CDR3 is TGTGCCAGCAGCGTAGGCGACTTAAACACCGGGGAGCTGTTTTTT.